The clone carrying this TCR beta chain was observed many times. The antigen remains unidentified. Samples had at least 6.5 million PBMCs isolated from them. The CDR3 has 14 residues. V was clipped by 6 bases and J by 6 bases, with 17 bases between them. The entry originates in a study of blood T cells in healthy people across ages. Study at large: Every two T cells gave about one barcoded beta molecule via template switching.

Overall study findings and caveats: In these data, TCR beta diversity tracked strongly with naive T cell percentage. Diversity was higher, and naive CD4+ cells more numerous, in long-lived donors than in aged donors.

Combining a sample-barcoded 5' primer with a J-beta primer mix, a second PCR ran for roughly 7 to 11 cycles. From the 5' RACE reads, TCRdb called clonotypes with MiXCR, one entry per CDR3 protein. The data hold some 900,000 distinct CDR3 sequences, with roughly 26% observed a single time. Sequenced input: blood. The receptor was derived from a woman older than 75 in good health. The chain is built from TRBV12-3 or TRBV12-4 and TRBJ1-1, with TRBD1 as a possible D gene (5 bases). The CDR3 spells CASRSQGSSPEAFF. The CDR3 DNA reads TGTGCCAGCAGATCGCAGGGTAGTAGCCCTGAAGCTTTCTTT.